A selection of T cell receptor beta chains follows, all from one sample in a study of blood T cells in healthy people across ages. Each CDR3 protein is one row after TCRdb ran MiXCR on the 5' RACE reads. The profile shows roughly 680,000 distinct CDR3 sequences, roughly half of them singletons. Source material: blood. Receptors originate from a woman at least 80 years old in good health. Both conserved end residues are part of each CDR3. D genes are given only for firm matches. The size entry is marked missing in some rows and otherwise reads once, few, many or a size class.

J gene	clone size	D gene	V gene	CDR3 DNA	CDR3 protein
TRBJ2-7	NA	TRBD1	TRBV9	TGTGCCAGCAGCCCTCGGACAGGGGCCGTCTACGAGCAGTACTTC	CASSPRTGAVYEQYF
TRBJ2-3	NA	TRBD2	TRBV12-3/TRBV12-4	TGTGCCAGCAGCCTAGATAAGGGGCGGTTCGCTAGCGGGCCTAGCACAGATACGCAGTATTTT	CASSLDKGRFASGPSTDTQYF
TRBJ1-2	NA	NA	TRBV7-9	TGTGCCAGCAGCCCCCCCCGAAGTTATGGCTACACCTTC	CASSPPRSYGYTF
TRBJ2-3	many	NA	TRBV29-1	TGCAGCGTTGACGGGGTCACAGATACGCAGTATTTT	CSVDGVTDTQYF
TRBJ2-5	NA	NA	TRBV29-1	TGCAGCGTTGAAGCGCCAGGGGAAGAGCAGTACTTC	CSVEAPGEEQYF
TRBJ2-7	NA	NA	TRBV25-1	TGTGCCAGCAGTGAATCCAGGGACGGCCAGAGTGAGCAGTACTTC	CASSESRDGQSEQYF
TRBJ2-7	many	NA	TRBV11-2	TGTGCCAGCAGCCAACTAGCTGATGAGCAGTACTTC	CASSQLADEQYF
TRBJ2-7	NA	NA	TRBV12-3/TRBV12-4	TGTGCCAGCAGTTCCTATATGGGTGGGACTGACCACGAGCAGTACTTC	CASSSYMGGTDHEQYF
TRBJ1-6	many	NA	TRBV7-9	TGTGCCAGCAGCTCCACAGGGACTAATTCACCCCTCCACTTT	CASSSTGTNSPLHF
TRBJ2-1	many	TRBD2	TRBV4-3	TGCGCCAGCAGCCGAGAAGCGGGAGGAACTGGGGATGAGCAGTTCTTC	CASSREAGGTGDEQFF
TRBJ2-2	few	NA	TRBV24-1	TGTGCCACCAGTGAGTTTAGCGCGGTGTCCGGGGAGCTGTTTTTT	CATSEFSAVSGELFF
TRBJ2-3	NA	TRBD1	TRBV28	TGTGCCAGCAGTTTGGTTGGGACAGGGGGCAAGCGCACAGATACGCAGTATTTT	CASSLVGTGGKRTDTQYF
TRBJ2-4	NA	NA	TRBV6-5	TGTGCCAGCAGGTACTGGGCAGGCAACACTCAGTACTTC	CASRYWAGNTQYF
TRBJ2-1	medium-sized	TRBD2	TRBV12-3/TRBV12-4	TGTGCCAGCAGTTTGGGACTAGCGGGAGGGCCCTATGAGCAGTTCTTC	CASSLGLAGGPYEQFF
TRBJ2-1	NA	NA	TRBV5-6	TGTGCCAGCACAACCTTTAGCTCCTACAATGAGCAGTTCTTC	CASTTFSSYNEQFF
TRBJ1-2	NA	NA	TRBV27	TGTGCCAGCAGTTTGGGACATCTAACTAACTATGGCTACACCTTC	CASSLGHLTNYGYTF
TRBJ2-1	NA	NA	TRBV24-1	TGTGCCACCAGTAGGGACGTAAATGAGCAGTTCTTC	CATSRDVNEQFF
TRBJ2-1	many	TRBD1	TRBV27	TGTGCCAGCAGTTTGAGGGACAGCAACTACAATGAGCAGTTCTTC	CASSLRDSNYNEQFF
TRBJ1-1	few	NA	TRBV27	TGTGCCAGCAGTGCCTGGGACGGGGCTAACACTGAAGCTTTCTTT	CASSAWDGANTEAFF
TRBJ2-5	many	TRBD2	TRBV4-2	TGTGCCAGCAGCCAAGGACTAGCGGGCCAAGAGACCCAGTACTTC	CASSQGLAGQETQYF
TRBJ2-1	few	TRBD1	TRBV5-6	TGTGCCAGCAGCTTGGGAAGGGGGCGGTACAATGAGCAGTTCTTC	CASSLGRGRYNEQFF
TRBJ2-1	NA	TRBD2	TRBV18	TGTGCCAGCTCACCAATTGAGTCTAGCGGGATGGGTGAGCAGTTCTTC	CASSPIESSGMGEQFF
TRBJ2-3	many	NA	TRBV12-3/TRBV12-4	TGTGCCAGCAGCCCAAGGACTCCAGATACGCAGTATTTT	CASSPRTPDTQYF
TRBJ2-7	NA	NA	TRBV10-3	TGTGCCATCAGTGAGTCAGGGACCGACGGGGGTGAGCAGTACTTC	CAISESGTDGGEQYF
TRBJ2-1	many	NA	TRBV9	TGTGCCAGCAATGATGGCTCCTACAATGAGCAGTTCTTC	CASNDGSYNEQFF
TRBJ2-1	many	NA	TRBV30	TGTGCCTGGAGTTGGGCAGGATCCTACAATGAGCAGTTCTTC	CAWSWAGSYNEQFF
TRBJ2-1	many	TRBD1	TRBV5-1	TGCGCCAGCAGTGGTCAGGGGGCCTTTAATGAGCAGTTCTTC	CASSGQGAFNEQFF
TRBJ1-2	NA	TRBD1	TRBV12-3/TRBV12-4	TGTGCCAGCAGAGACGGGACAGGGGCTAACTATGGCTACACCTTC	CASRDGTGANYGYTF
TRBJ2-1	many	NA	TRBV11-2	TGTGCCAGCAGCTTAGTTCTGGGGCTTGAGCAGTTCTTC	CASSLVLGLEQFF
TRBJ2-3	few	NA	TRBV20-1	TGCAGTGCTGGGTCCCGGCATGTCGGCGCAGATACGCAGTATTTT	CSAGSRHVGADTQYF
TRBJ1-2	NA	TRBD1	TRBV20-1	TGCAGTGCTAGGGAACCGACAGGGTTTGGCTACACCTTC	CSAREPTGFGYTF
TRBJ2-2	NA	NA	TRBV9	TGTGCCAGCACCTACGGGGCGGATGGGGAGCTGTTTTTT	CASTYGADGELFF